These 10 T cell receptor beta chains share one sample of origin, sequenced in a study of blood T cell repertoires in COVID-19 (dated by TCRdb to the early 2020s). Library method: the immunoSEQ multiplex PCR assay. TCRdb carries this immuneACCESS record with in-frame sequences only. Its versions omit some clonotypes, under half of them owing to an unresolved V gene in the studies checked, with the rest unexplained. The sample data list 250,000 to 300,000 clones, and 65% to 85% of these were observed just once. 5% to 6% of the sample is in the top ten clones. Sequencing was carried out using peripheral blood. The receptors were gathered from an elderly man with acute or convalescent COVID-19.

This chain uses TRBV24-1 with TRBJ2-7, with D perhaps matching TRBD1 (7 bases). The V end was cut by 6 bases, the J end by 6 bases, with 20 bases between. Germline CDR1 reads KGHDR; CDR2 reads SFDVKD. The CDR3 is 15 amino acids. The CDR3 loop is CATSRGDSAPGEQYF. The CDR3 DNA reads as TGTGCCACCAGTAGGGGGGACAGTGCCCCAGGCGAGCAGTACTTC.

The chain recombines TRBV7-9 with TRBJ2-2, with TRBD2 matching 13 bases. The J segment lost 7 bases and the V segment lost 1 base, leaving 6 bases of the junction unmatched. The V gene's germline CDR1 is SEHNR and CDR2 FQNEAQ (reference sequence). The CDR3 contains 17 residues. DNA for the CDR3: TGTGCCAGCAGCTTAGATGGACTAGCGGGGGTCGGCGGGGAGCTGTTTTTT. Amino acids: CASSLDGLAGVGGELFF.

As regards this clone: Additional DNA sequences in this sample encode the identical CDR3. This chain connects TRBV28 to TRBJ2-7, with 9 bases aligning to TRBD1. The germline CDR1 and CDR2 sequences are MDHEN and SYDVKM. With 4 bases clipped from V and 2 bases from J, the junction kept 6 bases outside the gene matches. This CDR3 has 15 residues. The CDR3 DNA sequence: TGTGCCAGCAGTTCCGGGACAGGGACCACCTACGAGCAGTACTTC. Amino acids: CASSSGTGTTYEQYF.

The rearrangement uses TRBV5-1 and TRBJ2-7, with TRBD1 as a possible D gene (8 bases). V was shortened by 0 bases and J by 0 bases, with 16 bases between the two germline ends. The CDR3 covers 17 residues. Germline CDR1 SGHRS, CDR2 YFSETQ. CDR3 region: CASSLVTGGVSSYEQYF. The CDR3 coding sequence is TGCGCCAGCAGCTTGGTAACAGGGGGGGTAAGCTCCTACGAGCAGTACTTC.

This clone was seen a handful of times. V is TRBV6-5 and J is TRBJ2-2; 8 bases line up with TRBD1. Germline V lookup: CDR1 MNHEY, CDR2 SVGAGI. The CDR3 is 14 residues long. V gave up 6 bases and J gave up 3 bases; unmatched junction bases: 3. The CDR3 region has the DNA TGTGCCAGCAGGGACAGGGCGGACACCGGGGAGCTGTTTTTT. Amino acids: CASRDRADTGELFF.

The chain employs TRBV15 and TRBJ2-1; 8 bases line up with TRBD2. The CDR3 sequence is 14 residues long. V lost 3 bases and J lost 4; bases outside the gene matches: 2. Per germline, CDR1 LNHNV and CDR2 YYDKDF (reference sequence). CDR3 nucleotide sequence: TGTGCCACCAGCAGCGGGACTAGATACAATGAGCAGTTCTTC. Translating gives CATSSGTRYNEQFF.

This clone was detected a few times. The chain uses TRBV11-2 and TRBJ1-3; 8 bases align to TRBD1. The CDR3 contains 15 residues. J was trimmed by 4 bases and V by 2 bases; bases with no gene match: 4. The V gene's germline CDR1 is SGHAT and CDR2 FQNNGV. The CDR3 nucleotides are TGTGCCAGCAGCTTAAGGACAGGGTCCGGAAACACCATATATTTT. The encoded protein is CASSLRTGSGNTIYF. The full variable domain, completed using reference TRBV11-2 and TRBJ1-3, is EAGVAQSPRYKIIEKRQSVAFWCNPISGHATLYWYQQILGQGPKLLIQFQNNGVVDDSQLPKDRFSAERLKGVDSTLKIQPAKLEDSAVYLCASSLRTGSGNTIYFGEGSWLTVV.

The J gene is TRBJ1-6, the V gene TRBV7-3; D may be TRBD1 (5 bases). The CDR3 has 15 amino acids. The V gene's germline CDR1 is SGHTA and CDR2 FQGTGA. Trimming removed 5 bases from V and 6 bases from J, with 14 bases in between. In nucleotides, the CDR3 is TGTGCCAGCAGCCTAAGGGGCACATCTAATTCACCCCTCCACTTT. Its translation is CASSLRGTSNSPLHF.

This rearrangement joins TRBV5-1 to TRBJ2-2; 10 nucleotides agree with TRBD2. Germline V gene data show CDR1 as SGHRS and CDR2 as YFSETQ. The CDR3 length is 15 residues. The trim removed 4 bases at V and 4 bases at J, leaving 4 bases unmatched. CDR3 in amino acids: CASSIAGGGTGELFF. The CDR3 coding sequence is TGCGCCAGCAGCATAGCGGGAGGTGGCACCGGGGAGCTGTTTTTT.

The J gene is TRBJ1-2, the V gene TRBV19; 7 positions match TRBD1. The CDR3 has 16 residues. Germline CDR1 is LNHDA and CDR2 is SQIVND (reference sequence). The V and J ends lost 4 bases and 4 bases, in that order; junction bases with no gene match: 12. The CDR3 sequence is CASSTRQGYLSYGYTF. Here the CDR3 DNA reads TGTGCCAGTAGTACCCGACAGGGTTACCTATCCTATGGCTACACCTTC.